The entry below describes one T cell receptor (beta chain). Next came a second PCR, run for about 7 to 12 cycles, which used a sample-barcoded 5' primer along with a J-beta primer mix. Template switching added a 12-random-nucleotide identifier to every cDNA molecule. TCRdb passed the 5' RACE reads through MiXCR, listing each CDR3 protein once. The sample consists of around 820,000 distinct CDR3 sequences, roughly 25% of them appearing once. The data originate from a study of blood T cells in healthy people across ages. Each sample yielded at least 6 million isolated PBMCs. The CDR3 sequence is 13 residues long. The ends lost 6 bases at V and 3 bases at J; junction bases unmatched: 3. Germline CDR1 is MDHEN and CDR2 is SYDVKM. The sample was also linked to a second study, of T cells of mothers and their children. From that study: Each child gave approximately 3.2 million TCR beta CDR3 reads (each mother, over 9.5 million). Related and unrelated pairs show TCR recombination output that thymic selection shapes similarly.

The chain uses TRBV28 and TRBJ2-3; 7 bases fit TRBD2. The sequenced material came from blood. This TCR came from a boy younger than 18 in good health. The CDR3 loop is CASRGGNTDTQYF. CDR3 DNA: TGTGCCAGCAGGGGGGGGAATACAGATACGCAGTATTTT.